Presented here are 21 T cell receptor beta chains from one specimen sequenced in a study of control samples from healthy donors and cancer patients. The repertoire was sequenced with immunoSEQ multiplex PCR; TCRdb's copy has only in-frame clones and lacks some. The sample shows roughly 59,000 clones, roughly nine tenths of them seen only once. The sample consisted of PBMCs. The receptors stem from a man aged 35 to 55 with colorectal cancer.

V gene TRBV13 combines with J gene TRBJ2-2; 10 bases agree with TRBD1. V shed 6 bases, J shed 5 bases, and the junction held 3 bases outside the gene matches. This CDR3 region has 14 residues. Germline-derived CDR1 and CDR2 are PRHDT and FYEKMQ (reference sequence). CDR3 residues: CASRDRGRTGELFF. Here the CDR3 DNA reads TGTGCCAGCAGGGACAGGGGGAGGACCGGGGAGCTGTTTTTT. The whole variable domain, filled in from reference TRBV13 and TRBJ2-2, reads AAGVIQSPRHLIKEKRETATLKCYPIPRHDTVYWYQQGPGQDPQFLISFYEKMQSDKGSIPDRFSAQQFSDYHSELNMSSLELGDSALYFCASRDRGRTGELFFGEGSRLTVL.

A remark on this clone: Other DNA sequences in the same sample also yield this CDR3. The rearrangement uses TRBV20-1 and TRBJ1-5, with D tentatively TRBD1 (5 bases). The CDR3 consists of 12 residues. Germline assignment: CDR1 DFQATT and CDR2 SNEGSKA (reference sequence). V was pared by 3 bases and J by 6 bases, with 9 bases between. CDR3 coding DNA: TGCAGTGCTAGTCAGGGAACTCAGCCCCAGCATTTT. Its translation is CSASQGTQPQHF.

The chain carries TRBV6-5 and TRBJ1-4; D gene unclear. V was cut by 4 bases and J by 0 bases, with 9 bases left in between. The length of the CDR3 is 15 residues. CDR1 MNHEY and CDR2 SVGAGI come from the germline V gene. In nucleotides, the CDR3 is TGTGCCAGCAGTTCGACTCTTACAACTAATGAAAAACTGTTTTTT. It translates to CASSSTLTTNEKLFF.

The rearrangement uses TRBV3-1 (or the pseudogene TRBV3-2) and TRBJ2-7; the D gene is possibly TRBD2 (6 bases). The germline V and J ends were trimmed by 1 base and 9 bases, with 10 bases remaining between them. This CDR3 contains 12 residues. Germline V gene lookup returns CDR1 LGHDT and CDR2 YNNKEL (reference sequence). In nucleotides, the CDR3 is TGTGCCAGCAGCCAAGCGCGGGGCGTGCAGTACTTC. It translates to CASSQARGVQYF.

V gene TRBV4-3 combines with J gene TRBJ1-3, with D maybe TRBD1 (5 bases). The CDR3 extends over 15 amino acids. Between the trimmed V and J ends, which lost 0 bases and 7 bases, there was a span of 13 bases. Germline V CDR1 and CDR2: LGHNA, YSLEER. CDR3 bases: TGCGCCAGCAGCCAAGACGGGACTGACTGGAACACCATATATTTT. Translating it yields CASSQDGTDWNTIYF.

This clone was recorded a few times. This chain uses TRBV7-3 with TRBJ2-7, with 9 nucleotides matching TRBD1. The CDR3 contains 15 residues. Germline-derived CDR1 and CDR2 are SGHTA and FQGTGA. With V trimmed by 5 bases and J by 0 bases, 5 bases remained unmatched. The CDR3 region has the DNA TGTGCCAGCAGCCGCGGGACAGGGAGCTCCTACGAGCAGTACTTC. Protein: CASSRGTGSSYEQYF.

V gene TRBV12-3 or TRBV12-4 combines with J gene TRBJ2-7, with a tentative D call TRBD2 (6 bases). This CDR3 comprises 13 residues. V lost 5 bases, J lost 3 bases, and 11 bases lay in between. The CDR3: CASSPGEIYEQYF. In DNA, the CDR3 is TGTGCCAGCAGTCCGGGGGAGATCTACGAGCAGTACTTC.

V and J are TRBV12-5 and TRBJ2-1, with TRBD1 matching over 7 bases. This CDR3 is built from 14 residues. Germline trimming cut 1 base from V and 7 bases from J; bases unmatched to any gene: 4. Germline V gives CDR1 LGHNT, CDR2 FRNRAP. The CDR3 nucleotides read TGTGCTAGTGGTTTGGGACAGGGTCTTAATGAGCAGTTCTTC. Protein product: CASGLGQGLNEQFF.

The chain recombines TRBV24-1 with TRBJ2-3; D is perhaps TRBD2 (6 bases). V lost 5 bases to trimming and J lost 9 bases, with 8 bases between them. Germline loops: CDR1 KGHDR, CDR2 SFDVKD. The CDR3 totals 11 residues. CDR3 nucleotide sequence: TGTGCCACCAGTGCGGCGGGGACGCAGTATTTT. Translation gives CATSAAGTQYF.

The chain joins TRBV3-1 (or the pseudogene TRBV3-2) to TRBJ1-1; D unresolved. The germline gives CDR1 LGHDT, CDR2 YNNKEL (reference sequence). The CDR3 contains 12 residues. Trimming pared 3 bases from V and 4 bases from J, leaving 6 bases between. CDR3 in amino acids: CASSQATTEAFF. The DNA for the CDR3 is TGTGCCAGCAGCCAGGCGACCACTGAAGCTTTCTTT.

The V call is TRBV29-1, the J call TRBJ2-5, with D perhaps matching TRBD1 or TRBD2 (5 bases each). V was clipped by 7 bases and J by 7 bases, with 16 bases between them. Germline loops: CDR1 SQVTM, CDR2 ANQGSEA. The CDR3 is made up of 12 amino acids. The CDR3: CSGRDRLGTQYF. Here the CDR3 DNA reads TGCAGCGGCCGGGACCGCCTTGGGACCCAGTACTTC.

The CDR3 DNA sequence: TGTGCCAGCAGCGGAGGGACCTTCGGCTGGGCCAACGTCCTGACTTTC. Its translation is CASSGGTFGWANVLTF. The chain has TRBV5-6 and TRBJ2-6; D is possibly TRBD2 (6 bases). Germline lookup yields CDR1 SGHDT and CDR2 YYEEEE. The CDR3 is made up of 16 amino acids. V was trimmed by 4 bases and J by 5 bases, leaving 16 bases between them.

The chain links TRBV5-1 to TRBJ2-6, with no clear D. Germline lookup yields CDR1 SGHRS and CDR2 YFSETQ. The germline V and J ends were trimmed by 5 bases and 1 base, with 10 bases remaining between them. The CDR3 extends over 15 amino acids. This CDR3 reads CASRAGTSGANVLTF. The CDR3 DNA reads as TGCGCCAGCAGGGCAGGCACATCTGGGGCCAACGTCCTGACTTTC.

This chain connects TRBV5-4 to TRBJ2-7; 7 nucleotides align to TRBD1. Per germline, CDR1 SGHNT and CDR2 YYREEE (reference sequence). The CDR3 totals 13 residues. V was clipped by 2 bases and J by 7 bases; unmatched bases: 6. For the CDR3, the DNA is TGTGCCAGCAGCTTAACCTTGACAGGGGAGCAGTACTTC. Encoded protein: CASSLTLTGEQYF. The entire variable domain, with the rest obtained from reference TRBV5-4 and TRBJ2-7, is as follows: ETGVTQSPTHLIKTRGQQVTLRCSSQSGHNTVSWYQQALGQGPQFIFQYYREEENGRGNFPPRFSGLQFPNYSSELNVNALELDDSALYLCASSLTLTGEQYFGPGTRLTVT.

The V gene is TRBV2, the J gene TRBJ1-2; TRBD1 is a possible D gene (5 bases). The CDR3 is made up of 13 amino acids. Germline CDR1 SNHLY, CDR2 FYNNEI. Trimming took 4 bases from V and 3 from J, leaving 9 bases between them. The CDR3 DNA reads TGTGCCAGCAGTGTCGGGGACCACTATGGCTACACCTTC. Translating it yields CASSVGDHYGYTF.

This chain connects TRBV12-3 or TRBV12-4 to TRBJ2-7; D is perhaps TRBD2 (6 bases). There are 13 residues in the CDR3. V shed 3 bases and J shed 0 bases, with 6 bases lying between them. In DNA, the CDR3 is TGTGCCAGCAGTTTCGGGAGCTCCTACGAGCAGTACTTC. Protein product: CASSFGSSYEQYF.

The rearrangement links TRBV7-3 to TRBJ2-1; no clear D gene. The CDR3 spans 12 residues. Trimming removed 4 bases from V and 12 bases from J, with 13 bases in between. Germline V gives CDR1 SGHTA, CDR2 FQGTGA. CDR3 protein: CASSSGPVGQFF. The CDR3 nucleotides read TGTGCCAGCAGCTCGGGCCCGGTTGGGCAGTTCTTC.

This sequence joins TRBV11-3 and TRBJ2-7; 7 nucleotides line up with TRBD2. The germline V gene has CDR1 SGHNT and CDR2 YENEEA. The junction had 4 bases not matched to a gene; V was cut back by 5 bases and J by 0 bases. The CDR3 runs 14 residues. CDR3 sequence (DNA): TGTGCCAGCAGCGGCGAGCGGGGCTCCTACGAGCAGTACTTC. This encodes CASSGERGSYEQYF.

This rearrangement joins TRBV3-1 (or the pseudogene TRBV3-2) to TRBJ1-2; TRBD1 is a possible D gene (5 bases). The CDR3 has 14 residues. Germline V CDR1 and CDR2: LGHDT, YNNKEL (reference sequence). V lost 1 base, J lost 1 base, and 7 bases lay in between. CDR3 in amino acids: CASSQGQGNYGYTF. The CDR3 DNA reads as TGTGCCAGCAGCCAAGGTCAGGGTAACTATGGCTACACCTTC.

This chain joins TRBV6-5 and TRBJ2-7; TRBD1 or TRBD2 may be the D gene (5 bases each). Germline V gene sequence: CDR1 MNHEY, CDR2 SVGAGI. CDR3 size: 13 residues. Trimming took off 9 bases at V and 2 bases at J, with 14 bases between the two ends. CDR3 in amino acids: CASTGTATYEQYF. CDR3 DNA: TGTGCCAGTACTGGGACGGCGACCTACGAGCAGTACTTC.

The chain carries TRBV27 and TRBJ2-5; 8 bases match TRBD2. Unmatched junction bases numbered 4, after V lost 6 bases and J lost 7 bases. Germline V gene lookup returns CDR1 MNHEY and CDR2 SMNVEV (reference sequence). This CDR3 contains 12 residues. The CDR3 DNA reads TGTGCCAGCAGGCGGGGGGAGGGGACCCAGTACTTC. Its protein is CASRRGEGTQYF.